This entry describes one T cell receptor (beta chain). Random-hexamer reverse transcription was applied to roughly 0.5 to 1 ug RNA. The TCR beta CDR3 was amplified by immunoSEQ multiplex PCR across 54 Vbeta, 13 Jbeta. TCRdb fed the immunoSEQ multiplex PCR reads into MiXCR, producing one record per CDR3 protein. In the table there are approximately 130,000 distinct CDR3 sequences, about 90% of which are singletons. Sequencing of TCR beta was performed on blood CD8+ and CD4+ T cells. Through negative isolation, CD4+ and CD8+ T cells were obtained, while TEMRA cells were enriched using FACS. The sample belongs to a study of CD8 T cells in Susac syndrome. The TCR sequence derives from a human donor with multiple sclerosis. Sequencing was done on a sample of CD8+ T cells from PBMCs.

The CDR3 nucleotides read TGCAGTGCTAGAACCTACAGATCCCTGGGGACTGAAGCTTTCTTT. Translating it yields CSARTYRSLGTEAFF. The V and J genes are TRBV20-1 and TRBJ1-1; D is undetermined. The germline CDR1 and CDR2 sequences are DFQATT and SNEGSKA (reference sequence). Trimming took 2 bases from V and 5 from J, leaving 18 bases between them. This CDR3 is built from 15 residues.